A selection of T cell receptor beta chains follows, all from one sample in a study of blood T cells in healthy people across ages. TCRdb used MiXCR to reprocess the 5' RACE reads, holding one entry per CDR3 protein. The sample contains about a million distinct CDR3 sequences, about 48% of which appear only once. The material sequenced was blood. These receptors were collected from a man younger than 45 in good health. CDR3s include the opening cysteine and the closing phenylalanine or tryptophan. Each record gives: V gene, D gene, clone size, J gene, CDR3 protein, CDR3 DNA. The D gene is left open where the match is weak. A row's size may be missing; if present it is once, few, many or a size class.

>TRBV5-6|NA|few|TRBJ1-2
CASSLRRTDTNYGYTF
TGTGCCAGCAGCTTACGGCGGACGGATACTAACTATGGCTACACCTTC
>TRBV6-2/TRBV6-3|TRBD1|NA|TRBJ2-7
CASRKRRGTGYEQYF
TGTGCCAGCAGAAAAAGACGCGGGACAGGCTACGAGCAGTACTTC
>TRBV28|NA|NA|TRBJ2-5
CASSSFSGALQETQYF
TGTGCCAGCAGTTCCTTTTCGGGGGCCCTCCAAGAGACCCAGTACTTC
>TRBV28|TRBD1|NA|TRBJ1-1
CASRSGQANTEAFF
TGTGCCAGCAGGAGCGGACAGGCGAACACTGAAGCTTTCTTT
>TRBV20-1|TRBD2|few|TRBJ2-3
CSAAPSGGSDTQYF
TGCAGTGCCGCGCCTAGCGGGGGGTCCGATACGCAGTATTTT
>TRBV2|NA|few|TRBJ2-5
CASSEPGFQETQYF
TGTGCCAGCAGTGAGCCCGGGTTCCAAGAGACCCAGTACTTC
>TRBV7-2|NA|NA|TRBJ1-4
CASSLHRATNEKLFF
TGTGCCAGCAGCTTACACAGAGCAACTAATGAAAAACTGTTTTTT
>TRBV4-1|TRBD1|NA|TRBJ2-7
CASSVGGFYEQYF
TGCGCCAGCAGTGTAGGGGGCTTCTACGAGCAGTACTTC
>TRBV4-1|TRBD2|few|TRBJ2-3
CASSHGLAGAAGTDTQYF
TGCGCCAGCAGCCATGGACTAGCGGGGGCTGCTGGCACAGATACGCAGTATTTT
>TRBV3-1|TRBD2|few|TRBJ2-3
CASSQYATSGRADTQYF
TGTGCCAGCAGCCAATACGCGACTAGCGGTAGGGCAGATACGCAGTATTTT
>TRBV29-1|TRBD1|NA|TRBJ1-5
CSVRQGGNQPQHF
TGCAGCGTCCGACAGGGGGGCAATCAGCCCCAGCATTTT
>TRBV6-2/TRBV6-3|NA|NA|TRBJ2-7
CASSYVDEQYF
TGTGCCAGCAGTTACGTAGACGAGCAGTACTTC
>TRBV11-2|NA|once|TRBJ2-5
CASSFSRRRETQYF
TGTGCCAGCAGCTTTTCTCGGCGGCGGGAGACCCAGTACTTC
>TRBV27|TRBD1|NA|TRBJ1-5
CASSSQGRQPQHF
TGTGCCAGCAGTTCACAGGGGCGTCAGCCCCAGCATTTT
>TRBV4-2|NA|NA|TRBJ2-7
CASSQEITDEQYF
TGTGCCAGCAGCCAAGAAATCACGGACGAGCAGTACTTC
>TRBV6-5|NA|NA|TRBJ2-7
CASSLVDRDSSYEQYF
TGTGCCAGCAGTTTAGTCGACAGGGACTCATCCTACGAGCAGTACTTC
>TRBV29-1|TRBD1|few|TRBJ1-4
CSAKGAGNNEKLFF
TGCAGCGCCAAGGGGGCTGGGAATAATGAAAAACTGTTTTTT
>TRBV28|TRBD1|NA|TRBJ2-4
CASSYRTGGNIQYF
TGTGCCAGCAGTTACCGGACAGGGGGGAACATTCAGTACTTC
>TRBV29-1|NA|few|TRBJ1-1
CSAGTLQNTEAFF
TGCAGCGCCGGGACACTACAGAACACTGAAGCTTTCTTT
>TRBV20-1|NA|NA|TRBJ2-3
CSARGTKADTQYF
TGCAGTGCTAGAGGGACTAAGGCAGATACGCAGTATTTT
>TRBV29-1|NA|NA|TRBJ1-1
CSVMEAGSTEAFF
TGCAGCGTTATGGAGGCAGGGAGCACTGAAGCTTTCTTT
>TRBV6-2/TRBV6-3|NA|NA|TRBJ1-5
CASSPPGYPPQHF
TGTGCCAGCAGCCCTCCTGGTTATCCGCCCCAGCATTTT
>TRBV20-1|TRBD2|few|TRBJ2-1
CSARRLADNEQFF
TGCAGTGCTAGGCGGCTAGCGGATAATGAGCAGTTCTTC
>TRBV11-2|TRBD1|NA|TRBJ1-6
CTSSRSLDRTGGFNSPLHF
TGTACCAGCAGCCGATCCTTGGACAGGACTGGTGGGTTTAATTCACCCCTCCACTTT
>TRBV3-1|TRBD1|few|TRBJ1-4
CASSQDEWGTGSEKLFF
TGTGCCAGCAGCCAAGATGAGTGGGGGACAGGGAGTGAAAAACTGTTTTTT
>TRBV10-3|NA|few|TRBJ2-3
CAISESASSDTQYF
TGTGCCATCAGTGAGTCGGCTAGCTCAGATACGCAGTATTTT
>TRBV4-3|NA|NA|TRBJ1-4
CASSQGRNQANGKLFF
TGCGCCAGCAGCCAAGGAAGAAACCAAGCTAACGGGAAACTGTTTTTT
>TRBV5-1|TRBD1|NA|TRBJ1-2
CASSGGGGVYGYTF
TGCGCCAGCAGCGGAGGGGGCGGCGTCTATGGCTACACCTTC
>TRBV29-1|TRBD2|few|TRBJ2-2
CSVETSGGLGTGELFF
TGCAGCGTCGAGACTAGCGGGGGTCTCGGCACCGGGGAGCTGTTTTTT
>TRBV4-3|TRBD2|NA|TRBJ2-7
CASSQDSGGNYNEQYF
TGCGCCAGCAGCCAAGATAGCGGGGGGAACTACAATGAGCAGTACTTC
>TRBV7-2|TRBD1|NA|TRBJ2-5
CASSLRDRGPYGQYF
TGTGCCAGCAGCTTAAGGGACAGGGGGCCCTACGGGCAGTACTTC
>TRBV4-1|NA|few|TRBJ2-3
CASSQEDSTDTQYF
TGCGCCAGCAGCCAAGAAGATAGCACAGATACGCAGTATTTT
>TRBV27|NA|few|TRBJ2-1
CASTTRGARDNEQFF
TGTGCCAGCACTACTAGGGGGGCAAGGGACAATGAGCAGTTCTTC
>TRBV21-1|NA|NA|TRBJ2-7
CASSPDSTLSYEQYF
TGTGCCAGCAGCCCGGACAGTACCCTATCCTACGAGCAGTACTTC
>TRBV10-2|NA|NA|TRBJ2-6
CASSWESSGANVLTF
TGCGCCAGCAGTTGGGAATCTTCTGGGGCCAACGTCCTGACTTTC
>TRBV15|NA|NA|TRBJ1-2
CATSRDRGRCGYTF
TGTGCCACCAGCAGAGACCGGGGTCGCTGTGGCTACACCTTC
>TRBV10-3|NA|few|TRBJ2-4
CAISTSTLNIQYF
TGTGCCATCAGTACTAGCACCCTTAACATTCAGTACTTC
>TRBV3-1|NA|NA|TRBJ2-2
CASSQDGRLARSGELFF
TGTGCCAGCAGCCAAGACGGAAGGCTAGCGAGAAGCGGGGAGCTGTTTTTT
>TRBV20-1|NA|NA|TRBJ1-5
CSARRGGDQPQHF
TGCAGTGCTAGACGGGGAGGGGATCAGCCCCAGCATTTT
>TRBV7-8|NA|NA|TRBJ2-7
CASSLMGALLYEQYF
TGTGCCAGCAGCTTAATGGGGGCACTACTTTACGAGCAGTACTTC
>TRBV20-1|NA|NA|TRBJ2-5
CSAEGGWRQETQYF
TGCAGTGCAGAGGGCGGTTGGAGACAAGAGACCCAGTACTTC
>TRBV3-1|TRBD2|NA|TRBJ2-3
CASSQERLAGHTDTQYF
TGTGCCAGCAGCCAGGAAAGACTAGCGGGGCACACAGATACGCAGTATTTT
>TRBV2|NA|NA|TRBJ2-5
CASSEPLRKETQYF
TGTGCCAGCAGTGAACCCCTTAGAAAAGAGACCCAGTACTTC
>TRBV4-1|NA|NA|TRBJ1-4
CASSQDRTAYSSTNEKLFF
TGCGCCAGCAGCCAAGATCGGACAGCTTATTCATCAACTAATGAAAAACTGTTTTTT
>TRBV20-1|NA|few|TRBJ2-7
CSAGPWKGSYEQYF
TGCAGTGCTGGGCCCTGGAAGGGATCCTACGAGCAGTACTTC